This passage covers 19 T cell receptor beta chains from one sample sequenced in a study of T-cell memory formation after mild COVID-19. TCRdb passed the 5' RACE reads through MiXCR, listing each CDR3 protein once. The sample lists roughly 450,000 distinct CDR3 sequences, 18% occurring once. The source material was PBMCs or a T cell subset sorted from them (not recorded which). These receptor sequences come from an adult woman who had mild COVID-19 (a few samples of this study predate the infection). Cell type and time point are not known.

The V call is TRBV29-1, the J call TRBJ2-2, with 10 bases matching TRBD2. V lost 2 bases, J lost 7 bases, and 4 bases stayed unmatched. This CDR3 spans 14 amino acids. Germline CDR1 and CDR2: SQVTM and ANQGSEA. CDR3 in DNA: TGCAGCGTTGAATCTAGCGGGAGAATCGGGGAGCTGTTTTTT. It codes for CSVESSGRIGELFF.

CDR3 coding DNA: TGTGCCAGCAGCTCGAGGGTGGCGGTGAGCACAGATACGCAGTATTTT. Its translation: CASSSRVAVSTDTQYF. The chain joins TRBV11-2 to TRBJ2-3, with D possibly TRBD2 on 5 matching bases. The CDR3 spans 16 residues. Trimming left V 4 bases short and J 0 bases short, with 14 bases between. Germline CDR1 is SGHAT and CDR2 is FQNNGV.

The count of this clonotype is one. The V call is TRBV9, the J call TRBJ1-1; D possibly corresponds to TRBD1 (6 bases). Trimming removed 5 bases from V and 6 bases from J, with 20 bases in between. CDR1 SGDLS and CDR2 YYNGEE come from the germline V gene. This CDR3 is built from 15 residues. In nucleotides, the CDR3 is TGTGCCAGCAGTAAGGACAGCTTCGGCGGACCTGAAGCTTTCTTT. This codes for CASSKDSFGGPEAFF.

V gene TRBV27 combines with J gene TRBJ2-5, with D hard to call. CDR3 size: 14 residues. Per the germline V gene, CDR1 is MNHEY and CDR2 is SMNVEV (reference sequence). Trimming shortened V by 2 bases and J by 0 bases, and 7 bases separated the two germline ends. The CDR3 DNA sequence: TGTGCCAGCAGTTTAGGAAGGTACCAAGAGACCCAGTACTTC. Protein sequence: CASSLGRYQETQYF.

A remark on this clonotype: Sequence at one end of the junction differs from germline and may be a read error. The chain has TRBV11-2 and TRBJ2-1, with 11 nucleotides matching TRBD2. The germline V gene has CDR1 SGHAT and CDR2 FQNNGV. This CDR3 is built from 12 residues. CDR3 residues: CASSLLGLAEVF. CDR3 DNA sequence: TGTGCCAGCAGCTTATTGGGACTAGCGGAAGTTTTC.

This clonotype was found a few times. The rearrangement uses TRBV7-9 and TRBJ2-5, with 8 bases lining up with TRBD1. The V and J ends lost 7 bases and 4 bases, in that order; junction bases with no gene match: 8. This CDR3 has 14 amino acids. Germline-derived CDR1 and CDR2 are SEHNR and FQNEAQ (reference sequence). The CDR3 loop is CASTLGRGRETQYF. The CDR3, as DNA: TGTGCCAGCACTTTGGGCAGGGGGCGAGAGACCCAGTACTTC. The variable domain in full, completed from reference TRBV7-9 and TRBJ2-5, reads DTGVSQNPRHKITKRGQNVTFRCDPISEHNRLYWYRQTLGQGPEFLTYFQNEAQLEKSRLLSDRFSAERPKGSFSTLEIQRTEQGDSAMYLCASTLGRGRETQYFGPGTRLLVL.

The chain uses TRBV7-9 and TRBJ2-5, with 11 nucleotides matching TRBD2. Unmatched junction bases numbered 3, after V lost 1 base and J lost 2 bases. The CDR3 is 16 residues long. CDR1 and CDR2 from the germline V gene are SEHNR and FQNEAQ (reference sequence). CDR3 DNA: TGTGCCAGCAGCTTAGGACTAGCGGGATTACAAGAGACCCAGTACTTC. As protein: CASSLGLAGLQETQYF.

V and J are TRBV13 and TRBJ2-4, with 9 bases aligning to TRBD1. The CDR3 sequence is 16 residues long. V was pared by 4 bases and J by 0 bases, with 4 bases of the junction left unmatched. The V gene's germline CDR1 is PRHDT and CDR2 FYEKMQ (reference sequence). The CDR3 region is CASSYGTGSAKNIQYF. DNA for the CDR3: TGTGCCAGCAGCTACGGGACAGGGTCAGCCAAAAACATTCAGTACTTC. Filled out from reference TRBV13 and TRBJ2-4, the complete variable domain reads AAGVIQSPRHLIKEKRETATLKCYPIPRHDTVYWYQQGPGQDPQFLISFYEKMQSDKGSIPDRFSAQQFSDYHSELNMSSLELGDSALYFCASSYGTGSAKNIQYFGAGTRLSVL.

This CDR3 is CASSLAPGGPNWNSPLHF. For the CDR3, the DNA is TGTGCCAGCAGCTTAGCGCCAGGGGGCCCGAACTGGAATTCACCCCTCCACTTT. The chain employs TRBV7-6 and TRBJ1-6; 8 bases match TRBD1. Germline V lookup: CDR1 SGHVS, CDR2 FNYEAQ. The J segment lost 7 bases and the V segment lost 0 bases, leaving 11 bases of the junction unmatched. The CDR3 is 18 amino acids.

The genes are TRBV15 and TRBJ2-1; D may be TRBD2 (5 bases). The germline V gene encodes CDR1 LNHNV and CDR2 YYDKDF (reference sequence). The CDR3 contains 16 residues. Trimming shortened V by 0 bases and J by 1 base, and 10 bases separated the two germline ends. CDR3 loop: CATSRDGGLSYNEQFF. Here the CDR3 DNA reads TGTGCCACCAGCAGAGATGGCGGGTTGTCCTACAATGAGCAGTTCTTC.

This clonotype appeared many times. The V and J genes are TRBV5-5 and TRBJ2-5; 9 bases match TRBD1. V lost 3 bases and J lost 2; bases outside the gene matches: 2. Per germline, CDR1 SGHKS and CDR2 YYEKEE (reference sequence). This CDR3 is built from 14 residues. CDR3 region: CASSSGQGQETQYF. For the CDR3, the DNA is TGTGCCAGCAGCTCAGGACAGGGGCAAGAGACCCAGTACTTC.

The CDR3 sequence: CASSRLTLDTEAFF. In nucleotides, the CDR3 is TGTGCCAGCAGCAGACTAACCCTGGACACTGAAGCTTTCTTT. The V call is TRBV7-9, the J call TRBJ1-1; D unclear. This CDR3 is 14 amino acids long. Per germline, CDR1 SEHNR and CDR2 FQNEAQ (reference sequence). V was pared by 5 bases and J by 3 bases, with 13 bases between. The full variable domain, rest sourced from reference TRBV7-9 and TRBJ1-1, is DTGVSQNPRHKITKRGQNVTFRCDPISEHNRLYWYRQTLGQGPEFLTYFQNEAQLEKSRLLSDRFSAERPKGSFSTLEIQRTEQGDSAMYLCASSRLTLDTEAFFGQGTRLTVV.

This clonotype has just a few counts. V usage is TRBV12-3 or TRBV12-4 and J usage is TRBJ2-3; D unclear. V dropped 6 bases and J dropped 2 bases, with 15 bases sitting between them. The CDR3 sequence is 15 residues long. CDR3 in amino acids: CASRYARLFTDTQYF. In DNA form, the CDR3 reads TGTGCCAGCAGGTATGCGCGGCTCTTCACAGATACGCAGTATTTT.

The rearrangement uses TRBV20-1 and TRBJ1-5, with a possible D match to TRBD1 (5 bases). CDR1 is DFQATT and CDR2 is SNEGSKA in the germline V gene (reference sequence). Trimming cost V 6 bases and J 4 bases, with 10 bases left between them. CDR3 length equals 12 residues. The CDR3 loop is CSAGGRNQPQHF. CDR3 in DNA: TGCAGTGCCGGGGGAAGGAATCAGCCCCAGCATTTT.

In this sample, this clonotype turned up a few times. This rearrangement joins TRBV12-3 or TRBV12-4 to TRBJ2-3; 7 nucleotides agree with TRBD2. Unmatched junction bases numbered 8, after V lost 7 bases and J lost 1 base. This CDR3 is 15 amino acids long. CDR3 DNA sequence: TGTGCCAGCACCCTTAGCGGGTCACGCACAGATACGCAGTATTTT. It encodes CASTLSGSRTDTQYF.

This chain links TRBV6-2 or TRBV6-3 with TRBJ2-1; possible D gene TRBD2, 6 bases. The CDR3 consists of 15 residues. The germline V and J ends were trimmed by 5 bases and 7 bases, with 18 bases remaining between them. The germline CDR1 and CDR2 sequences are MNHEY and SVGEGT. In DNA, the CDR3 is TGTGCCAGCAGTACCGGAGGGACTGGGGCAAATGAGCAGTTCTTC. This encodes CASSTGGTGANEQFF.

This clonotype was detected only a few times. The V call is TRBV5-1, the J call TRBJ1-1; D not resolved. Trimming pared 0 bases from V and 7 bases from J, leaving 7 bases between. This CDR3 is 12 amino acids long. CDR1 and CDR2 (germline): SGHRS, YFSETQ. The CDR3 DNA follows: TGCGCCAGCAGCTTGGATGGCGGTGAAGCTTTCTTT. This sequence encodes CASSLDGGEAFF.

This chain joins TRBV4-1 and TRBJ2-7, with D possibly being TRBD1 (6 bases). This CDR3 region has 15 residues. The germline V gene encodes CDR1 MGHRA and CDR2 YSYEKL. Trimming removed 0 bases from V and 1 base from J, with 10 bases in between. This CDR3 reads CASSQDGDNSYEQYF. For the CDR3, the DNA is TGCGCCAGCAGCCAAGATGGGGACAATTCCTACGAGCAGTACTTC.

This clonotype was recorded a few times. This chain joins TRBV7-9 and TRBJ2-5; D may be TRBD1 or TRBD2 (5 bases each). V lost 6 bases and J 5 bases, leaving 19 bases between the germline ends. This CDR3 spans 15 amino acids. Germline V gene sequence: CDR1 SEHNR, CDR2 FQNEAQ (reference sequence). The CDR3 reads CASSPTAGPGETQYF. In nucleotides, the CDR3 is TGTGCCAGCAGTCCAACGGCAGGGCCGGGGGAGACCCAGTACTTC.